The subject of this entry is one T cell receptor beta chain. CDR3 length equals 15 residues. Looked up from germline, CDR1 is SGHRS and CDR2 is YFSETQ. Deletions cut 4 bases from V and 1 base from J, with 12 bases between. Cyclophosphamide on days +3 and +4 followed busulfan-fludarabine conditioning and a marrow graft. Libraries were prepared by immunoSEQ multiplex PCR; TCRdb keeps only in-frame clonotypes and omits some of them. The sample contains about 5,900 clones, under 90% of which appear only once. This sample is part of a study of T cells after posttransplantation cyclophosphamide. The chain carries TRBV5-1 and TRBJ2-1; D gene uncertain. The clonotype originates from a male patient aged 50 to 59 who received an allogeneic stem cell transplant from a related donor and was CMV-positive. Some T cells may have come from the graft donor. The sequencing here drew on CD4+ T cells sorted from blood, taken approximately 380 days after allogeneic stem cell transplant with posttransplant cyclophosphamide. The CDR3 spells CASSTGANSYNEQFF. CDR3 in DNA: TGCGCCAGCAGCACCGGAGCGAATTCCTACAATGAGCAGTTCTTC.